One and the same sample provided the 28 T cell receptor beta chains below, sequenced in a study of post-analysis software for immune sequencing data. Presence of unique molecular identifiers characterized the TCR beta cDNA libraries. Each CDR3 protein gets one entry after TCRdb re-called the PCR reads with MiXCR. The sample carries some 160,000 distinct CDR3 sequences, about 34% recorded once. The material was blood, obtained after autologous hematopoietic stem cell transplantation. The source of these receptors is a girl under 18 with multiple sclerosis.

The rearrangement links TRBV28 to TRBJ2-7, with 8 bases aligning to TRBD1. The ends lost 5 bases at V and 3 bases at J; junction bases unmatched: 9. CDR3 length equals 15 residues. Germline V gives CDR1 MDHEN, CDR2 SYDVKM. DNA of the CDR3: TGTGCCAGCAGTCCGACAGGGGAGAATGGCTACGAGCAGTACTTC. It translates to CASSPTGENGYEQYF. The variable domain in full, completed from reference TRBV28 and TRBJ2-7, reads DVKVTQSSRYLVKRTGEKVFLECVQDMDHENMFWYRQDPGLGLRLIYFSYDVKMKEKGDIPEGYSVSREKKERFSLILESASTNQTSMYLCASSPTGENGYEQYFGPGTRLTVT.

The V gene is TRBV5-6, the J gene TRBJ2-5, with 9 bases lining up with TRBD1. The CDR3 is 13 residues long. Trimming cost V 5 bases and J 4 bases; bases outside gene matches: 3. CDR1 and CDR2 (germline): SGHDT, YYEEEE. The chain's CDR3 is CASRDRGGETQYF. The CDR3 DNA sequence: TGTGCCAGCAGGGACAGGGGCGGAGAGACCCAGTACTTC.

This clonotype was observed a few times. This chain joins TRBV4-1 and TRBJ2-1, with 7 bases lining up with TRBD2. V trimming: 0 bases; J trimming: 4 bases; junction bases outside the gene matches: 9. CDR3 length equals 17 residues. The V gene's germline CDR1 is MGHRA and CDR2 YSYEKL. CDR3 sequence (DNA): TGCGCCAGCAGCCAAGAACTAGCGAGCGGGGTATACAATGAGCAGTTCTTC. It encodes CASSQELASGVYNEQFF.

The rearrangement links TRBV12-3 or TRBV12-4 to TRBJ2-5; D is unclear. The V gene lost 1 base and the J gene lost 11 bases, with 14 bases spanning the gap. This CDR3 spans 13 amino acids. The CDR3 is CASSLGETPEQYF. The DNA of the CDR3 is TGTGCCAGCAGTTTAGGAGAGACGCCGGAGCAGTACTTC.

This clonotype was counted ten times or more. This chain uses TRBV12-3 or TRBV12-4 with TRBJ2-1, with D unclear. The CDR3 sequence is 14 residues long. The V gene lost 5 bases and the J gene lost 7 bases, with 15 bases spanning the gap. CDR3 sequence (DNA): TGTGCCAGCAGTCCCCAGATGCTCAGGAATGAGCAGTTCTTC. Translated, it gives CASSPQMLRNEQFF.

The chain carries TRBV12-3 or TRBV12-4 and TRBJ2-1; TRBD2 matches at 11 bases. The CDR3 length is 17 residues. V trimming: 5 bases; J trimming: 2 bases; junction bases outside the gene matches: 8. The CDR3 DNA sequence: TGTGCCAGCAGTCCCCCGGGACTAGCGGCTCCCTACAATGAGCAGTTCTTC. This encodes CASSPPGLAAPYNEQFF.

Only a few counts were recorded for this clonotype. CDR3 coding DNA: TGTGCCAGCAGGTGGGACAGGGGTTCAAATAAGCAGTTCTTC. It translates to CASRWDRGSNKQFF. The V call is TRBV2, the J call TRBJ2-1; TRBD1 aligns across 10 bases. V trimming: 6 bases; J trimming: 11 bases; junction bases outside the gene matches: 10. This CDR3 region has 14 residues. Germline CDR1 is SNHLY and CDR2 is FYNNEI.

The rearrangement joins TRBV7-3 to TRBJ1-2; D is perhaps TRBD1 (5 bases). Germline V gives CDR1 SGHTA, CDR2 FQGTGA. The germline V and J ends were trimmed by 5 bases and 4 bases, with 11 bases remaining between them. The length of the CDR3 is 13 residues. The CDR3, as DNA: TGTGCCAGCAGCCTCTGGGGGGGCTATGGCTACACCTTC. Residues: CASSLWGGYGYTF.

V usage is TRBV4-2 and J usage is TRBJ1-4, with TRBD1 as a possible D gene (6 bases). The germline CDR1 and CDR2 sequences are LGHNA and YNFKEQ. V lost 0 bases, J lost 8 bases, and 22 bases lay in between. This CDR3 region has 18 residues. The CDR3 DNA is TGTGCCAGCAGCCAAGATGGCGCAGGGGAGGGCCATCACGAAAAACTGTTTTTT. It codes for CASSQDGAGEGHHEKLFF.

The CDR3: CASSRAVDSGSTDTQYF. The CDR3 nucleotides are TGTGCCAGCAGCAGAGCAGTCGATAGCGGGAGCACAGATACGCAGTATTTT. This chain uses TRBV21-1 with TRBJ2-3; the table's D call TRBD2 went unverified against the DNA. TRBV21-1 is flagged as a pseudogene. The CDR3 sequence is 17 residues long.

The sample holds one count of this clonotype. The chain carries TRBV5-1 and TRBJ2-7; tentatively, D is TRBD1 (6 bases). Germline loops: CDR1 SGHRS, CDR2 YFSETQ. V dropped 0 bases and J dropped 0 bases, with 13 bases sitting between them. The CDR3 sequence is 16 residues long. In nucleotides, the CDR3 is TGCGCCAGCAGCTTGGCCGGACAGTTAGGCTCCTACGAGCAGTACTTC. Its translation: CASSLAGQLGSYEQYF.

The gene calls are TRBV27 and TRBJ2-7, with D perhaps assigned TRBD1 or TRBD2 (5 bases each). Per germline, CDR1 MNHEY and CDR2 SMNVEV (reference sequence). The CDR3 contains 15 residues. V was shortened by 7 bases and J by 2 bases, with 18 bases between the two germline ends. CDR3 protein: CASTPRVPGPYEQYF. DNA for the CDR3: TGTGCCAGCACCCCCAGGGTGCCGGGGCCCTACGAGCAGTACTTC.

The chain combines TRBV15 with TRBJ2-7, with TRBD1 as a possible D gene (6 bases). Trimming pared 5 bases from V and 3 bases from J, leaving 11 bases between. Germline CDR1 is LNHNV and CDR2 is YYDKDF (reference sequence). This CDR3 has 13 residues. CDR3 coding DNA: TGTGCCACCAGCCCGACAGGATTCTACGAGCAGTACTTC. Amino acid sequence: CATSPTGFYEQYF.

This clonotype has a handful of counts. The gene calls are TRBV3-1 and TRBJ2-1; 8 bases are shared with TRBD2. From germline, CDR1 is LGHDT and CDR2 YNNKEL (reference sequence). The CDR3 covers 16 residues. With V trimmed by 1 base and J by 5 bases, 7 bases remained unmatched. For the CDR3, the DNA is TGTGCCAGCAGCCAAGTTGTGACGGGAGGGAACAATGAGCAGTTCTTC. This codes for CASSQVVTGGNNEQFF.

The V and J genes are TRBV5-1 and TRBJ2-1; maybe TRBD2 (6 bases). Trimming stripped 1 base from V and 5 bases from J, with 13 bases between. Germline V gene data show CDR1 as SGHRS and CDR2 as YFSETQ. This CDR3 is built from 15 residues. The CDR3 DNA is TGCGCCAGCAGCTTGAGGGACTTCCCCCACAATGAGCAGTTCTTC. Amino acid sequence: CASSLRDFPHNEQFF.

This chain joins TRBV6-1 and TRBJ1-1; D call uncertain. The V and J ends lost 10 bases and 10 bases respectively, with 19 bases between them. In germline, CDR1 is MNHNS, CDR2 SASEGT. The CDR3 has 12 amino acids. CDR3: CAMATKAGRAFF. CDR3 nucleotide sequence: TGTGCCATGGCCACTAAGGCCGGACGAGCTTTCTTT.

This clonotype was detected a few times. This sequence joins TRBV20-1 and TRBJ2-1; D is undetermined. The V end lost 5 bases, the J end lost 9 bases, and 17 bases lay between the germline ends. CDR1 DFQATT and CDR2 SNEGSKA come from the germline V gene (reference sequence). This CDR3 contains 13 residues. CDR3 loop: CSAPKTAPGEQFF. The CDR3, as DNA: TGCAGTGCTCCCAAGACGGCTCCCGGTGAGCAGTTCTTC.

The V and J genes are TRBV29-1 and TRBJ2-7; maybe TRBD2 (6 bases). The germline V gene has CDR1 SQVTM and CDR2 ANQGSEA. The CDR3 covers 11 residues. Trimming removed 7 bases at V and 3 bases at J, with 10 bases between. CDR3 protein: CSGGTYYEQYF. The CDR3 bases are TGCAGCGGCGGGACCTACTACGAGCAGTACTTC.

The rearrangement joins TRBV5-1 to TRBJ2-1; D remains ambiguous. The germline gives CDR1 SGHRS, CDR2 YFSETQ. Deletions cut 3 bases from V and 7 bases from J, with 17 bases between. CDR3 length: 15 residues. Written as DNA, the CDR3 is TGCGCCAGCAGCTCCCAGGACCCCGGTCGGAATGAGCAGTTCTTC. Its translation: CASSSQDPGRNEQFF.

This clonotype was observed many times. This sequence joins TRBV20-1 and TRBJ2-3, with no clear D. Trimming left V 0 bases short and J 7 bases short, with 8 bases between. The CDR3 is 12 amino acids. From germline, CDR1 is DFQATT and CDR2 SNEGSKA (reference sequence). CDR3 region: CSARDDGYTQYF. Written as DNA, the CDR3 is TGCAGTGCTAGAGACGACGGATATACGCAGTATTTT.

This sequence joins TRBV7-9 and TRBJ2-5; D unresolved. Germline V CDR1 and CDR2: SEHNR, FQNEAQ (reference sequence). The V end lost 8 bases, the J end lost 11 bases, and 24 bases lay between the germline ends. The CDR3 spans 14 residues. CDR3 in DNA: TGTGCCAGCCAAGACGCGAGGTTTTACAATGAGCAGTACTTC. It specifies CASQDARFYNEQYF.

The chain is built from TRBV3-1 and TRBJ2-3; 11 bases agree with TRBD2. Trimming cost V 0 bases and J 5 bases; bases outside gene matches: 10. The CDR3 has 18 residues. Per germline, CDR1 LGHDT and CDR2 YNNKEL (reference sequence). The DNA for the CDR3 is TGTGCCAGCAGCCAAGATATCGCTAGCGGGAGGCAGGGAGATACGCAGTATTTT. Translated: CASSQDIASGRQGDTQYF.

The table lists this clonotype with a few counts. This chain connects TRBV11-3 to TRBJ2-3; D remains ambiguous. The V end was cut by 3 bases, the J end by 0 bases, with 7 bases between. Per the germline V gene, CDR1 is SGHNT and CDR2 is YENEEA. This CDR3 spans 14 amino acids. CDR3 bases: TGTGCCAGCAGCTTTGGGCCCAGCACAGATACGCAGTATTTT. Its translation is CASSFGPSTDTQYF.

The CDR3 spells CASSYSEGDNEQFF. CDR3 DNA sequence: TGTGCCAGCAGTTACTCTGAAGGGGACAATGAGCAGTTCTTC. The V and J genes are TRBV6-6 and TRBJ2-1; tentatively, D is TRBD1 (5 bases). The CDR3 is made up of 14 amino acids. Per the germline V gene, CDR1 is MNHNY and CDR2 is SVGAGI (reference sequence). Deletions cut 0 bases from V and 5 bases from J, with 8 bases between.

Comments on this clonotype: One end of the junction fails to match germline, which may point to a read error. The J gene is TRBJ2-4, the V gene TRBV20-1; TRBD2 matches 8 bases. The J call is doubtful: the DNA matches TRBJ2-7 better. The CDR3 length is 15 residues. Germline CDR1 reads DFQATT; CDR2 reads SNEGSKA (reference sequence). CDR3 sequence reads: CGARGTGTRYSEQYF. DNA of the CDR3: TGCGGTGCTAGGGGAACCGGGACTAGGTACTCCGAGCAGTACTTC.

This clonotype ranks as medium-sized. The chain couples TRBV28 to TRBJ2-4; D might be TRBD1 (6 bases). The CDR3 extends over 15 amino acids. Trimming pared 8 bases from V and 0 bases from J, leaving 14 bases between. Germline CDR1 MDHEN, CDR2 SYDVKM. DNA of the CDR3: TGTGCCAGCGGGTCGCGAGGGGGAGCCAAAAACATTCAGTACTTC. Translated, it gives CASGSRGGAKNIQYF.

This clonotype has ten or more counts. The chain is built from TRBV7-3 and TRBJ2-7; TRBD2 agrees at 7 bases. CDR3 length equals 13 residues. The trim removed 5 bases at V and 3 bases at J, leaving 4 bases unmatched. Germline CDR1 and CDR2: SGHTA and FQGTGA. The CDR3 nucleotides read TGTGCCAGCAGCCCTTCTAGCGGCTACGAGCAGTACTTC. It specifies CASSPSSGYEQYF.

This chain connects TRBV10-3 to TRBJ2-1; perhaps TRBD1 as D (5 bases). The V end was cut by 8 bases, the J end by 5 bases, with 19 bases between. CDR3 length: 15 amino acids. The germline V gene has CDR1 ENHRY and CDR2 SYGVKD. The CDR3: CAIRRGVILNNEQFF. The DNA for the CDR3 is TGTGCCATCCGTAGGGGCGTAATACTCAACAATGAGCAGTTCTTC.